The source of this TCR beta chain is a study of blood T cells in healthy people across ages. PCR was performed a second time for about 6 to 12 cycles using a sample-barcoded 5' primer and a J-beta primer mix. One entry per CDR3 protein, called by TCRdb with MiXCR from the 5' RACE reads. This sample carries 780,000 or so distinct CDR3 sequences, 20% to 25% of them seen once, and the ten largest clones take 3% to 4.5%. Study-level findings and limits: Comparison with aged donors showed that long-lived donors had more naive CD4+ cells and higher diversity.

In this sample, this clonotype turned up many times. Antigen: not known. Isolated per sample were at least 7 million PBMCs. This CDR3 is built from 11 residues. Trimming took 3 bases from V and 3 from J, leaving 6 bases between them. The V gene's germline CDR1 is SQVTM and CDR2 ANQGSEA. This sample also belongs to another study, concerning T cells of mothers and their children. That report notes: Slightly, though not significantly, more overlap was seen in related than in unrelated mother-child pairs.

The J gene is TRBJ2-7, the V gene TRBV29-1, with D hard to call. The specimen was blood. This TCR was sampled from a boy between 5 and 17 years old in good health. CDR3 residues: CSVEVNYEQYF. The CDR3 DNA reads TGCAGCGTTGAGGTAAACTACGAGCAGTACTTC.